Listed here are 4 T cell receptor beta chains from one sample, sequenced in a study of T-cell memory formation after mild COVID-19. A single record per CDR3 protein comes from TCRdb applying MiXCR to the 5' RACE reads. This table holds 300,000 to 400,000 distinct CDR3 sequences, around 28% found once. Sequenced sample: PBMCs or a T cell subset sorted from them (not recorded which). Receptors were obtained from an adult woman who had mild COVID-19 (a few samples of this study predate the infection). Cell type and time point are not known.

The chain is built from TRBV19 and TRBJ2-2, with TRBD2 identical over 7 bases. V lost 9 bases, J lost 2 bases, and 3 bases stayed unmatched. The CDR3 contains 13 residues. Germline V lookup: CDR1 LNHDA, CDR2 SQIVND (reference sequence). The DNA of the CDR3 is TGTGCCAGCCGACTAGCCAACACCGGGGAGCTGTTTTTT. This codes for CASRLANTGELFF.

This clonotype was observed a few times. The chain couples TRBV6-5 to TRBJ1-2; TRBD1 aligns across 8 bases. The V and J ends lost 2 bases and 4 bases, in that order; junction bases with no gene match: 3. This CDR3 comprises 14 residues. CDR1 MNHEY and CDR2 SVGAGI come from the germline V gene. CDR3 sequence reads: CASSYHDRGYGYTF. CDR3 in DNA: TGTGCCAGCAGTTACCATGACAGGGGCTATGGCTACACCTTC.

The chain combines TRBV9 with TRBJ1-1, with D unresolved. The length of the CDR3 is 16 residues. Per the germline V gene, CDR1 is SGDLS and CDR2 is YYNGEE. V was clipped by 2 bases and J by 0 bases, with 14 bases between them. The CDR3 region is CASSVGGGFMNTEAFF. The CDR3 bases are TGTGCCAGCAGCGTTGGAGGAGGATTCATGAACACTGAAGCTTTCTTT.

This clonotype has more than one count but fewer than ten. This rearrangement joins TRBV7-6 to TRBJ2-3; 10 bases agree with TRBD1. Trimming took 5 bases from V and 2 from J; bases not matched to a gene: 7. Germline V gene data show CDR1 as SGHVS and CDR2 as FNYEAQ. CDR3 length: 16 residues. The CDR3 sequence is CASSPGQGGPTDTQYF. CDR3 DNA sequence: TGTGCCAGCAGCCCTGGACAGGGGGGCCCCACAGATACGCAGTATTTT.